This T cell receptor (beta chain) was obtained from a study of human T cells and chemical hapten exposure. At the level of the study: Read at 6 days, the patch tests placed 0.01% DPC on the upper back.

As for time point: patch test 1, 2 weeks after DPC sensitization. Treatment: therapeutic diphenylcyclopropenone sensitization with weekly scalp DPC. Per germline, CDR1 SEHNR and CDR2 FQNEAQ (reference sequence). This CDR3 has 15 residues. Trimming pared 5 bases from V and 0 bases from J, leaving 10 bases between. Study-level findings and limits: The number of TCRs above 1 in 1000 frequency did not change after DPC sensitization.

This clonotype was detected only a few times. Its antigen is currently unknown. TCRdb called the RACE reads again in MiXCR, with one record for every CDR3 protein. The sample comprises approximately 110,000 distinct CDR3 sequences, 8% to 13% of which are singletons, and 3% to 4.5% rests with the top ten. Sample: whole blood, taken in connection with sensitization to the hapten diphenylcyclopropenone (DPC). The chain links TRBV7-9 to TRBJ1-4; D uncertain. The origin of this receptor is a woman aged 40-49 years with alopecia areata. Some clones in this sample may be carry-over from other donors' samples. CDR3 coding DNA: TGTGCCAGCAGCCCGAACAGTGCAACTAATGAAAAACTGTTTTTT. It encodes CASSPNSATNEKLFF.